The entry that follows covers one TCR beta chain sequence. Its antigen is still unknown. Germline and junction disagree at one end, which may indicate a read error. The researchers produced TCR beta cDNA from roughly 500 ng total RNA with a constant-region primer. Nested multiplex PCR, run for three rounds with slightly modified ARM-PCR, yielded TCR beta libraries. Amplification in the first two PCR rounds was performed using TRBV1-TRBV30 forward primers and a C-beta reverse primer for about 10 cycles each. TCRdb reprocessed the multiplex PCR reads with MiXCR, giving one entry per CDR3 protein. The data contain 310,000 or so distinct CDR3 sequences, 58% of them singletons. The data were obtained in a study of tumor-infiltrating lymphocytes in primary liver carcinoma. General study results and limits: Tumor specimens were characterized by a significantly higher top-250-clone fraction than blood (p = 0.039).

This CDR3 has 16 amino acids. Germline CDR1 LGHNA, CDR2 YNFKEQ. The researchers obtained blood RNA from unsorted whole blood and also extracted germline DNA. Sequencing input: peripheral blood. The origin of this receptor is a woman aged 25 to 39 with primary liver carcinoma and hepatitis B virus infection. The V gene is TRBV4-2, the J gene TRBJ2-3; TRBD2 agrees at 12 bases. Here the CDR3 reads CASGQLTSGRTDTQYF. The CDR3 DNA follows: TGTGCCAGCGGCCAATTGACTAGCGGGAGAACAGATACGCAGTATTTT.